This TCR beta chain was obtained from a study of post-analysis software for immune sequencing data (dated by TCRdb to between 2015 and 2016). With regard to the full study: The recorded disease courses included relapsing-remitting, secondary progressive and progressive-relapsing multiple sclerosis, and some patients had no subtype annotation. The multiple sclerosis patient repertoires were compared with more than 9 previously published healthy control repertoires from donors aged about 6 to 26 years. A subset of samples was prepared in parallel using single-end sample barcoding, then pooled and co-amplified after Illumina adapter ligation.

Points the paper makes about the study in general: When samples were clustered directly using the F measure, samples prepared in the same batch co-clustered strongly, which prompted a batch-effect correction. The multiple sclerosis patient group was slightly younger than the control group. Normalized Chao1 diversity was significantly lower in multiple sclerosis patients than controls, suggesting substantial peripheral T-cell clonal expansion.

Preparation of the library involved PCR. Sequenced using an Illumina HiSeq 2500. To reduce PCR and sequencing biases, unique molecular identifiers were incorporated into the TCR beta cDNA libraries. Per 1 to 10 million input T cells, 500,000 or so cDNA molecules were obtained, such that each molecule approximated one T cell. Patient libraries were prepared and sequenced with the same protocol used for the earlier healthy control dataset. Samples belonging to the same batch were prepared together, multiplexed and sequenced on a shared HiSeq lane. As for the authors' bioinformatics: MIGEC handled the raw barcoded reads, throwing out single-read molecular identifier groups before consensus assembly and CDR3 extraction. Clonotype tables were post-analysed with VDJtools, and diversity was normalized by down-sampling all datasets to the smallest sample size. In repertoire overlap clustering, CDR3 amino acid sequences, but not nucleotide sequences, were matched to correct batch-related cross-sample contamination. The public reads were reprocessed in TCRdb via fastp at Q25 and MiXCR, keeping in-frame beta chains. Every entry covers one CDR3 protein and lists the most common genes and DNA from its rows. In this record, the V and J calls reflect TCRdb's handling and not the investigators' own analysis. The sample table holds approximately 660,000 distinct CDR3 sequences, of which roughly three fifths were seen once. Approximately 10% of the sample is in the top ten clones.

TCR beta repertoires were profiled from peripheral blood of 13 young patients with multiple sclerosis to demonstrate the VDJtools post-analysis software. Multiple sclerosis patients were children and adolescents aged about 6 to 17 years. On this clonotype: This receptor's antigen is unknown. One base away there is no much larger clone; base qualities are not given.

The clonotype was recovered from a girl aged 2 to 9 with multiple sclerosis. Specimen: blood.

The sequenced DNA is TGCAGCGTTGAAGGCCTTTCAGGGGACGATGAAGCTTTCTTT. The encoded protein is CSVEGLSGDDEAFF. The chain links TRBV29-1 with TRBJ1-1; the D gene is perhaps TRBD1, on 6 matching bases. CDR3 length: 14 amino acids, cysteine to phenylalanine. Kept here is only the CDR3 DNA, which spans 42 bases and is read in frame from base 1. Trimming removed 1 base from V and 7 bases from J, leaving 16 bases between the germline ends. Via the germline V gene, CDR1 is SQVTM and CDR2 ANQGSEA.